This paragraph reports one T cell receptor beta chain. This specimen comes from a study of cytomegalovirus exposure and HLA in healthy donors. With V trimmed by 2 bases and J by 2 bases, 4 bases remained unmatched. Per the germline V gene, CDR1 is LGHNA and CDR2 is YNFKEQ. This CDR3 has 16 residues. The PCR used 60 Vbeta and 13 Jbeta primers. Clones were sequenced by immunoSEQ multiplex PCR, and TCRdb holds only the in-frame ones, with some missing. The table shows about 190,000 clones, with about 89% occurring only once. The clonotype was recovered from a man in his thirties or forties in good health and CMV-seronegative. The V call is TRBV4-2, the J call TRBJ1-5; TRBD1 matches at 9 bases. Source material: PBMCs. CDR3 amino acids: CASSQRDREGNQPQHF. Written as DNA, the CDR3 is TGTGCCAGCAGCCAACGGGACAGGGAGGGCAATCAGCCCCAGCATTTT.